This entry concerns a single T cell receptor beta chain. This entry belongs to a study of blood T cell repertoires in COVID-19. At the level of the study: The United States, Italy and Spain supplied acute and convalescent COVID-19 samples. Sources were T cells, B-cell-depleted T cells, or PBMCs; the material itself was cDNA or gDNA.

Methods used by the authors: Reference gene primer amplification gave nucleated cell count estimates. Clones were read by immunoSEQ multiplex PCR, and TCRdb kept only the in-frame ones, dropping some. The DNA gave D and trimming, while V, J and clone size come from that table. The data contain some 220,000 clones, around 81% of them singletons. The CDR3 contains 16 residues. In germline, CDR1 is MDHEN, CDR2 SYDVKM. J lost 7 bases, V lost 6 bases, and 13 bases had no gene match. The sequenced sample consisted of peripheral blood. The chain has TRBV28 and TRBJ2-2, with TRBD1 matching 8 bases. This TCR came from a human donor in a cohort sampled during active COVID-19. Here the CDR3 DNA reads TGTGCCAGCAGACCCCAGGGGGCCGGTTTTAGCGGGGAGCTGTTTTTT. It is translated as CASRPQGAGFSGELFF.